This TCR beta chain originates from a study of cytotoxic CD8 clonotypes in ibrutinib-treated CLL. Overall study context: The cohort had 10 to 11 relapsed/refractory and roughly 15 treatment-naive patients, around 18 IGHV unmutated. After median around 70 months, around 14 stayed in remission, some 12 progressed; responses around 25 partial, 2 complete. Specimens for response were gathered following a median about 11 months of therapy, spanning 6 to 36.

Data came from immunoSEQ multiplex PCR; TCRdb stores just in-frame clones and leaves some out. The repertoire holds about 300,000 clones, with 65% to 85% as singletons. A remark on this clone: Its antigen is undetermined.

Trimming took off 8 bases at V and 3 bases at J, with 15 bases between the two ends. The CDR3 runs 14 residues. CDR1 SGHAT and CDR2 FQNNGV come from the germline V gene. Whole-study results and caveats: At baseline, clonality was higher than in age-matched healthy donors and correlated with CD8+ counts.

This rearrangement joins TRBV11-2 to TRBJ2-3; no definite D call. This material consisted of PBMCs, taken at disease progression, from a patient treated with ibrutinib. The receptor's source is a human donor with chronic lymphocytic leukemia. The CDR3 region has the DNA TGTGCCAGCGGCCCCCTGCGGATGACAGATACGCAGTATTTT. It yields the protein CASGPLRMTDTQYF.